Included here is one T cell receptor (beta chain) sequence, with context. What it binds is not known. This sample is part of a study of blood T cells in healthy people across ages. Notes on the study in general: Diversity of TCR beta correlated strongly with naive T cell percentage.

A second PCR, run for roughly 7 to 12 cycles, used a sample-barcoded 5' primer plus a J-beta primer mix. TCRdb used MiXCR to reprocess the 5' RACE reads, holding one entry per CDR3 protein. This table holds about 670,000 distinct CDR3 sequences, 40% to 45% found once. V dropped 6 bases and J dropped 2; count of bases not matched to a gene: 6. Looked up from germline, CDR1 is MNHEY and CDR2 is SVGAGI. This CDR3 comprises 15 residues. This receptor was taken from a man older than 75 in good health. The sequenced sample consisted of blood. The V gene is TRBV6-5, the J gene TRBJ2-3, with 9 bases aligning to TRBD2. The CDR3: CASRETSGITDTQYF. CDR3 nucleotide sequence: TGTGCCAGCAGGGAGACTAGCGGAATCACAGATACGCAGTATTTT.